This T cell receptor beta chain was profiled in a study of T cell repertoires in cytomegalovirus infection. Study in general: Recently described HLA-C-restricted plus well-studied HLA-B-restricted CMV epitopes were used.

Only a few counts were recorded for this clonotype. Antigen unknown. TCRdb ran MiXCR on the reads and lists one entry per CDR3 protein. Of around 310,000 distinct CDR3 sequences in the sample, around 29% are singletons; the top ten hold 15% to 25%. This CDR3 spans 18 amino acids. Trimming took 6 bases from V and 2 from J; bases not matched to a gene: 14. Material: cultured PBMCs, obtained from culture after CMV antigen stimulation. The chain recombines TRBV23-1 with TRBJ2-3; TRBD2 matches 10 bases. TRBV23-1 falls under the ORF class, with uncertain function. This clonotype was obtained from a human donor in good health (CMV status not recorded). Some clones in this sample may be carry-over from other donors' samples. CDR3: CASSQADLAGAYTDTQYF. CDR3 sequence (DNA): TGCGCCAGCAGCCAAGCAGACCTAGCGGGGGCTTACACAGATACGCAGTATTTT.